This T cell receptor beta chain was retrieved from a study of shared clonotypes between healthy human individuals. About the study: The people who gave samples were a couple of women and a few men aged 18 to 49. Study-wide points: Measured sharing among donors was expected to vary with sequencing depth.

Unsorted PBMC DNA was sequenced on ten immunoSEQ deep assay plates. Authors' analysis steps: ImmunoSEQ sequences covered only the junction and lacked quality scores; filtering therefore differed. Assay: immunoSEQ multiplex PCR; the TCRdb copy retains only in-frame clones and omits some. That table is the source of V, J and clone size, and D and trimming were worked out from the DNA. The table records 450,000 to 500,000 clones, roughly 80% of them present only once. Trimming removed 5 bases from V and 4 bases from J, with 12 bases in between. The CDR3 contains 14 residues. The germline gives CDR1 SGDLS, CDR2 YYNGEE. Points on this clone: The antigen remains undetermined.

The source material was PBMCs. This TCR derives from a middle-aged woman in good health. Some clones in this sample may be carry-over from other donors' samples. The gene calls are TRBV9 and TRBJ2-2, with D perhaps matching TRBD2 (5 bases). CDR3 protein: CASRRRSGTGELFF. The CDR3 DNA reads TGTGCCAGCAGGAGGAGGTCTGGCACCGGGGAGCTGTTTTTT.